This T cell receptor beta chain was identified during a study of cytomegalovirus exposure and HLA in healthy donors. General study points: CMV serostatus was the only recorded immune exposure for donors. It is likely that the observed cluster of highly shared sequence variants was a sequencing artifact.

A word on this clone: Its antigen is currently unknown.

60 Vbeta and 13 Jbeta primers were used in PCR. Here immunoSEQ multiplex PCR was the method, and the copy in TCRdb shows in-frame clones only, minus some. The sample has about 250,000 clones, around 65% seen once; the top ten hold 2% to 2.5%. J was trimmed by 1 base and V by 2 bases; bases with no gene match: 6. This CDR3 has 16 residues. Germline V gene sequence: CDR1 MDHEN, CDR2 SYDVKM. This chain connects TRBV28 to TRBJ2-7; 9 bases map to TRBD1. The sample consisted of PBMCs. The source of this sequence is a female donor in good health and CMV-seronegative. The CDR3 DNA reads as TGTGCCAGCAGTTTACTTTTAGGACAGGGGTCCTACGAGCAGTACTTC. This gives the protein CASSLLLGQGSYEQYF.